The 16 T cell receptor beta chains presented below share a single source sample, sequenced in a study of cytomegalovirus exposure and HLA in healthy donors. Primers included in the PCR were 60 Vbeta and 13 Jbeta primers. Sequenced by immunoSEQ multiplex PCR; TCRdb stores in-frame clones only, minus some. Seen here are about 150,000 clones, under 70% observed once, and the top ten hold around 3%. Material: PBMCs. The receptors here all came from a woman aged 30 to 39 in good health and CMV-seropositive.

The chain combines TRBV29-1 with TRBJ1-1, with 10 nucleotides matching TRBD1. V dropped 6 bases and J dropped 6; count of bases not matched to a gene: 7. Germline assignment: CDR1 SQVTM and CDR2 ANQGSEA. CDR3 length equals 13 residues. CDR3 DNA sequence: TGCAGCGTAACGGGACAGGGGATCTCTGAAGCTTTCTTT. Residues: CSVTGQGISEAFF.

The rearrangement uses TRBV2 and TRBJ2-7, with no clear D. Germline CDR1 and CDR2: SNHLY and FYNNEI. The CDR3 spans 14 residues. V dropped 2 bases and J dropped 2 bases, with 10 bases sitting between them. For the CDR3, the DNA is TGTGCCAGCAGTGAACTTATCGCGACCTACGAGCAGTACTTC. Its protein is CASSELIATYEQYF.

The rearrangement links TRBV5-1 to TRBJ1-3; TRBD1 might be the D (5 bases). This CDR3 is 15 amino acids long. Germline CDR1 reads SGHRS; CDR2 reads YFSETQ. The V end lost 0 bases, the J end lost 0 bases, and 7 bases lay between the germline ends. The CDR3 DNA reads TGCGCCAGCAGCTTGGACAGGCCCTCTGGAAACACCATATATTTT. This sequence encodes CASSLDRPSGNTIYF.

V gene TRBV7-2 combines with J gene TRBJ2-7; no definite D call. The CDR3 runs 13 residues. Trimming shortened V by 2 bases and J by 3 bases, and 8 bases separated the two germline ends. Germline loops: CDR1 SGHTA, CDR2 FQGNSA. Written as DNA, the CDR3 is TGTGCCAGCAGCTTATCACAGCTCTACGAGCAGTACTTC. This encodes CASSLSQLYEQYF.

V and J are TRBV9 and TRBJ2-7; 7 bases map to TRBD2. CDR1 is SGDLS and CDR2 is YYNGEE in the germline V gene. J gave up 5 bases and V 1 base, and 9 bases lay outside the gene matches. This CDR3 comprises 15 residues. The DNA for the CDR3 is TGTGCCAGCAGCGTACAGGGCGGGAGAATCGACGAGCAGTACTTC. It is translated as CASSVQGGRIDEQYF.

The rearrangement uses TRBV7-2 and TRBJ1-5; D might be TRBD1 (5 bases). With 5 bases removed from V and 9 bases from J, the gap between germline ends came to 11 bases. Per germline, CDR1 SGHTA and CDR2 FQGNSA. CDR3 length: 12 residues. This CDR3 reads CASSTGGRPQHF. The CDR3 DNA is TGTGCCAGCAGCACCGGGGGTCGGCCCCAGCATTTT.

This chain's CDR3 is CASSFLTTGHQYNEQFF. DNA for the CDR3: TGTGCCAGCAGTTTCCTGACGACGGGACACCAATACAATGAGCAGTTCTTC. This rearrangement joins TRBV27 to TRBJ2-1, with D maybe TRBD1 (6 bases). CDR3 length: 17 amino acids. From germline, CDR1 is MNHEY and CDR2 SMNVEV (reference sequence). V was clipped by 3 bases and J by 4 bases, with 19 bases between them.

The CDR3 protein is CASAQTGNYGYTF. CDR3 DNA sequence: TGTGCCAGCGCCCAAACGGGGAACTATGGCTACACCTTC. The V call is TRBV5-4, the J call TRBJ1-2; D remains unclear. CDR3 length: 13 amino acids. Germline loops: CDR1 SGHNT, CDR2 YYREEE (reference sequence). The V and J ends lost 7 bases and 2 bases respectively, with 12 bases between them.

The chain employs TRBV5-1 and TRBJ2-5; 8 positions agree with TRBD1. The J call may be in error: the DNA end matches TRBJ2-7 better. This CDR3 region has 14 residues. The germline V gene encodes CDR1 SGHRS and CDR2 YFSETQ. CDR3 sequence (DNA): TGCGCCAGCAGTGCACAGGGGGAATCCTACGAGCAGTACTTC. It yields the protein CASSAQGESYEQYF.

The rearrangement uses TRBV5-1 and TRBJ1-2; D call uncertain. This CDR3 contains 14 residues. V shed 2 bases and J shed 7 bases, with 15 bases lying between them. CDR1 SGHRS and CDR2 YFSETQ come from the germline V gene. In DNA, the CDR3 is TGCGCCAGCAGCTTCGAGGGTCTCGTTTCTGGCTACACCTTC. As protein: CASSFEGLVSGYTF.

The chain is built from TRBV2 and TRBJ2-5; possibly TRBD2 for D (5 bases). CDR3 size: 13 residues. V was clipped by 6 bases and J by 5 bases, with 13 bases between them. Germline CDR1 SNHLY, CDR2 FYNNEI. The CDR3 DNA follows: TGTGCCAGCAGGTTGGAGGCTCCGGAGACCCAGTACTTC. Translating gives CASRLEAPETQYF.

CDR3 residues: CASSSIYEQYF. The CDR3 DNA sequence: TGTGCCAGCAGCTCAATCTACGAGCAGTACTTC. This rearrangement joins TRBV5-4 to TRBJ2-7; D gene unclear. From germline, CDR1 is SGHNT and CDR2 YYREEE (reference sequence). The CDR3 is 11 amino acids. V lost 3 bases and J lost 3, with 4 bases in between. The full variable domain, with the rest looked up from reference TRBV5-4 and TRBJ2-7, is ETGVTQSPTHLIKTRGQQVTLRCSSQSGHNTVSWYQQALGQGPQFIFQYYREEENGRGNFPPRFSGLQFPNYSSELNVNALELDDSALYLCASSSIYEQYFGPGTRLTVT.

V gene TRBV6-6 combines with J gene TRBJ2-1; 9 nucleotides match TRBD1. The germline V gene encodes CDR1 MNHNY and CDR2 SVGAGI (reference sequence). The CDR3 has 15 residues. Germline trimming cut 5 bases from V and 7 bases from J; bases unmatched to any gene: 9. The CDR3 loop is CASSPDRGGTNEQFF. Here the CDR3 DNA reads TGTGCCAGCAGTCCCGACAGGGGGGGTACGAATGAGCAGTTCTTC.

A remark on this clone: Sequence at one end of the junction differs from germline and may be a read error. At the DNA level, this CDR3 is encoded by other sequences in the same sample as well. This chain connects TRBV25-1 to TRBJ2-2; D is unclear. Germline V gene data show CDR1 as MGHDK and CDR2 as SYGVNS. CDR3 length: 14 residues. Here the CDR3 reads CASSVGANTGELFF. The DNA for the CDR3 is TGTGCTAGCAGTGTGGGCGCGAACACCGGGGAGCTGTTTTTT.

The chain combines TRBV30 with TRBJ1-1; 9 positions match TRBD1. CDR1 is GTSNPN, CDR2 SVGIG, per germline (reference sequence). The junction had 15 bases not matched to a gene; V was cut back by 3 bases and J by 4 bases. This CDR3 comprises 17 residues. The CDR3 spells CAWRGYRNRGPGTEAFF. CDR3 nucleotides: TGTGCCTGGAGGGGGTACCGAAACAGGGGGCCGGGCACTGAAGCTTTCTTT.

This clone was picked up a small number of times. The chain uses TRBV6-6 and TRBJ1-1, with TRBD1 identical over 7 bases. The CDR3 has 14 amino acids. After removal of 7 bases from V and 4 bases from J, the junction contained 9 bases not matched to a gene. Per the germline V gene, CDR1 is MNHNY and CDR2 is SVGAGI (reference sequence). CDR3 nucleotides: TGTGCCAGCACCTCTACAGGGGTGGGCACTGAAGCTTTCTTT. Translating it yields CASTSTGVGTEAFF.